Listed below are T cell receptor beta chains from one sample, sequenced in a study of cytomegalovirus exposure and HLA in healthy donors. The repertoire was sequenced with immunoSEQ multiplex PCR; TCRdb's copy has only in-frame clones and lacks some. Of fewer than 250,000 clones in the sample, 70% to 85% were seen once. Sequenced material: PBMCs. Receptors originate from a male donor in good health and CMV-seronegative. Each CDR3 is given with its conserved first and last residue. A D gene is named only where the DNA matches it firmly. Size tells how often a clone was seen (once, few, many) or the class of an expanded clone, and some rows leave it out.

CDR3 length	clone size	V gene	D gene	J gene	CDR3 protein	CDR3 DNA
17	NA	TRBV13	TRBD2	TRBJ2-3	CASSPQGPGLSTDTQYF	TGTGCCAGCAGCCCCCAGGGACCGGGACTAAGCACAGATACGCAGTATTTT
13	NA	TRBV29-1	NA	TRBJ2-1	CSAPIQGDNEQFF	TGCAGCGCCCCGATACAGGGAGACAATGAGCAGTTCTTC
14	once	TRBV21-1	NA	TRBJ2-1	CASSKLAGKGEQFF	TGTGCCAGCAGCAAACTAGCGGGAAAAGGTGAGCAGTTCTTC
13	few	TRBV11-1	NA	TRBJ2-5	CASSFEYQETQYF	TGTGCCAGCAGCTTTGAGTACCAAGAGACCCAGTACTTC
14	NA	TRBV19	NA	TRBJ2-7	CASSIDGSSYEQYF	TGTGCCAGTAGTATAGATGGCAGTTCCTACGAGCAGTACTTC
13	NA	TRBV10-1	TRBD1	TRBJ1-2	CASRRTGGDGHTF	TGCGCCAGCAGGAGGACAGGGGGCGATGGCCACACCTTC
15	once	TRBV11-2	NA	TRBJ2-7	CASSLYYPGTYEQYF	TGTGCCAGCAGCTTATACTATCCGGGGACCTACGAGCAGTACTTC
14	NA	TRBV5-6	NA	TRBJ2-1	CASSLGAGKSEQFF	TGTGCCAGCAGCTTGGGAGCAGGGAAGAGTGAGCAGTTCTTC
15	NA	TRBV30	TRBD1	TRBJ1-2	CAYHGTVLNLYGYTF	TGTGCCTACCACGGGACAGTACTTAACCTCTATGGCTACACCTTC
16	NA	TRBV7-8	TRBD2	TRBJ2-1	CASRLLAGDPYNEQFF	TGTGCCAGCAGACTCTTAGCGGGAGACCCCTACAATGAGCAGTTCTTC
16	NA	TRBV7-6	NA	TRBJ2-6	CASSPTTHSGANVLTF	TGTGCCAGCAGCCCTACTACCCACTCTGGGGCCAACGTCCTGACTTTC
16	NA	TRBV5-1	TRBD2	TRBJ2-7	CASSLGLAGEFYEQYF	TGCGCCAGCAGCCTGGGACTAGCGGGAGAATTCTACGAGCAGTACTTC
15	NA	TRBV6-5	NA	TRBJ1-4	CASSYAGGTNEKLFF	TGTGCCAGCAGTTACGCGGGGGGGACTAATGAAAAACTGTTTTTT
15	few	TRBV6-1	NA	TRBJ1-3	CASSEEAGSGNTIYF	TGTGCCAGCAGTGAAGAGGCGGGCTCTGGAAACACCATATATTTT
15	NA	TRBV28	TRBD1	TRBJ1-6	CASSPQDRGSSPLHF	TGTGCCAGCAGTCCACAAGACAGGGGTAGTTCACCCCTCCACTTT
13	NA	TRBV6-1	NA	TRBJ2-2	CASRHQGTGELFF	TGTGCCAGCAGGCATCAGGGGACCGGGGAGCTGTTTTTT
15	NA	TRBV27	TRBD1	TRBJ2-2	CASSLTGQGTGELFF	TGTGCCAGCAGTTTGACCGGACAGGGGACCGGGGAGCTGTTTTTT
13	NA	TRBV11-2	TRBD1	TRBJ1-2	CASSPRTGDGYTF	TGTGCCAGCAGCCCCCGGACAGGGGATGGCTACACCTTC
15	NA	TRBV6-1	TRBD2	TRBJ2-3	CASSEAAGGPDTQYF	TGTGCCAGCAGTGAAGCGGCGGGAGGGCCAGATACGCAGTATTTT
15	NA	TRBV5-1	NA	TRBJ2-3	CASSLTSKGSDTQYF	TGCGCCAGCAGCTTGACTAGCAAGGGTTCAGATACGCAGTATTTT
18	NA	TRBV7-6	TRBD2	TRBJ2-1	CASSQSHSSGIGHNEQFF	TGTGCCAGCAGCCAGAGTCATTCTAGCGGGATAGGACACAATGAGCAGTTCTTC
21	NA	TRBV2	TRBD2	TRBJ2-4	CASSAPIPTREGPIAKNIQYF	TGTGCCAGCAGCGCTCCTATACCCACGAGGGAGGGCCCTATAGCCAAAAACATTCAGTACTTC
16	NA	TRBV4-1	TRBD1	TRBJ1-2	CASSQDSGQAALGYTF	TGCGCCAGCAGCCAAGATTCTGGACAGGCGGCTCTAGGCTACACCTTC
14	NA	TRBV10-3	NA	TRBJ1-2	CAISESGDHYGYTF	TGTGCCATCAGTGAGTCGGGAGACCACTATGGCTACACCTTC
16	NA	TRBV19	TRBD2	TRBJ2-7	CASSIELGGGVYEQYF	TGTGCCAGTAGTATAGAACTGGGGGGGGGAGTCTACGAGCAGTACTTC
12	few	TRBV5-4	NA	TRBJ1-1	CASSPGQNEAFF	TGTGCCAGCAGCCCAGGACAGAATGAAGCTTTCTTT
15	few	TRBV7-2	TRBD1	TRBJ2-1	CASSLGGQQYNEQFF	TGTGCCAGCAGCTTAGGGGGACAGCAATACAATGAGCAGTTCTTC
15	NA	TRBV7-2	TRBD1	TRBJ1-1	CASSSYGQGNTEAFF	TGTGCCAGCAGCAGTTACGGACAGGGGAACACTGAAGCTTTCTTT
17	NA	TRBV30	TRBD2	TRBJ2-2	CAWTWASGRVYTGELFF	TGTGCCTGGACATGGGCTAGCGGGAGGGTATACACCGGGGAGCTGTTTTTT
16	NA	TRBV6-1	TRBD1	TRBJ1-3	CASSDLTGFYGNTIYF	TGTGCCAGCAGTGACTTGACAGGGTTCTATGGAAACACCATATATTTT
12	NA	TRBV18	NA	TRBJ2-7	CASSPTQVEQYF	TGTGCCAGCTCACCGACCCAGGTCGAGCAGTACTTC
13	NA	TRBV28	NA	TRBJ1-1	CASRFTGNSEAFF	TGTGCCAGCAGATTCACGGGTAACTCTGAAGCTTTCTTT
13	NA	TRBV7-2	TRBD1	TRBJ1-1	CASSSGRRGEAFF	TGTGCCAGCAGCTCGGGACGCAGGGGGGAAGCTTTCTTT
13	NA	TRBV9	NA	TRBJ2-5	CASSVASQETQYF	TGTGCCAGCAGCGTAGCGTCGCAAGAGACCCAGTACTTC
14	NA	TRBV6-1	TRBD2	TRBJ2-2	CASRGLAGGGELFF	TGTGCCAGCAGAGGACTAGCGGGAGGCGGGGAGCTGTTTTTT
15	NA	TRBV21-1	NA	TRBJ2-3	CASTPLAGGSDTQYF	TGTGCCAGCACTCCACTAGCGGGAGGGTCAGATACGCAGTATTTT
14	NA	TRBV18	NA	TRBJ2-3	CASSPTGLTDTQYF	TGTGCCAGCTCCCCGACGGGACTCACAGATACGCAGTATTTT
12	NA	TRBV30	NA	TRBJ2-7	CAWSESSYEQYF	TGTGCCTGGAGTGAGAGCTCCTACGAGCAGTACTTC
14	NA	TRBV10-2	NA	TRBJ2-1	CASSDGGPFNEQFF	TGCGCCAGCAGTGACGGGGGGCCCTTCAATGAGCAGTTCTTC
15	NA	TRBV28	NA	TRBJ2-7	CASSTQRNRRDEQYF	TGTGCCAGCTCCACCCAACGGAACCGGCGGGACGAGCAGTACTTC
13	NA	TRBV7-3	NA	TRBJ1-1	CASSLGGAAEAFF	TGTGCCAGCAGCTTAGGGGGGGCTGCTGAAGCTTTCTTT
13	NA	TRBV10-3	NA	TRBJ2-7	CAGRGAVSYEQYF	TGTGCCGGCCGAGGAGCGGTCTCCTACGAGCAGTACTTC
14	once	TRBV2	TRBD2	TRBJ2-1	CASTPREGYNEQFF	TGTGCCAGCACCCCCCGGGAGGGCTACAATGAGCAGTTCTTC
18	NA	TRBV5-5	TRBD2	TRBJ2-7	CASSPRLAGSGSSYEQYF	TGTGCCAGCAGTCCCCGGCTAGCGGGAAGCGGTAGCTCCTACGAGCAGTACTTC
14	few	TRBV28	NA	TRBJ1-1	CASSLSGRPNSAFF	TGTGCCAGCAGTTTAAGTGGCCGCCCCAATTCAGCTTTCTTT